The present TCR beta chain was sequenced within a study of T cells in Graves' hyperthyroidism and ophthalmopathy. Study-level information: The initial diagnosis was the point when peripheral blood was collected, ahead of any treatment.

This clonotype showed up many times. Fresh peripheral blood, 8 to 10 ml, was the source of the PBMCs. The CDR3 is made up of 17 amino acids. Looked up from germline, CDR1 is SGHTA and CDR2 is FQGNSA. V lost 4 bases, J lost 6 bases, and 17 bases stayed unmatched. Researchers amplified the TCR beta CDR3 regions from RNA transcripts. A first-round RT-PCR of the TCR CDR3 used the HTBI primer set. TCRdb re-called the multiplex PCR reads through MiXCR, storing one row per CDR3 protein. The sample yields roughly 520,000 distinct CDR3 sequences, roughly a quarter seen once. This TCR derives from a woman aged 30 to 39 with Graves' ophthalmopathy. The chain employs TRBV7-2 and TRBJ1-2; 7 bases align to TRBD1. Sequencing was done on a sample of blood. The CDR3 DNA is TGTGCCAGCAGCTGGTCTCGGGACAGCCTAGGGAAGCATGGCTACACCTTC. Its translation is CASSWSRDSLGKHGYTF.